The 14 T cell receptor beta chains listed next were all sequenced from one sample in a study of control samples from healthy donors and cancer patients. The assay was immunoSEQ multiplex PCR, and TCRdb's table has in-frame clones only and misses some. The data show 150,000 to 180,000 clones, with roughly 94% seen just once and about 5% held by the top ten. Source material: blood. These receptors all stem from a man aged 35-49 years in good health.

The V and J genes are TRBV13 and TRBJ1-2, with TRBD1 matching over 7 bases. The germline gives CDR1 PRHDT, CDR2 FYEKMQ (reference sequence). This CDR3 is 16 amino acids long. Trimming removed 4 bases from V and 4 bases from J; junction bases left unmatched: 12. CDR3 protein: CASSSQGTAGFYGYTF. Here the CDR3 DNA reads TGTGCCAGCAGCTCACAGGGGACGGCTGGGTTCTATGGCTACACCTTC.

This clone is a singleton in its sample. V usage is TRBV7-2 and J usage is TRBJ1-6; a possible D gene is TRBD1 (5 bases). The CDR3 is 14 residues long. The ends were cut back, 5 bases at V and 8 bases at J, with 13 bases in the middle. Per the germline V gene, CDR1 is SGHTA and CDR2 is FQGNSA. The CDR3 loop reads CASSPGAPYSPLHF. CDR3 coding DNA: TGTGCCAGCAGCCCCGGGGCGCCTTATTCACCCCTCCACTTT. The full variable domain, rest sourced from reference TRBV7-2 and TRBJ1-6, is GAGVSQSPSNKVTEKGKDVELRCDPISGHTALYWYRQSLGQGLEFLIYFQGNSAPDKSGLPSDRFSAERTGGSVSTLTIQRTQQEDSAVYLCASSPGAPYSPLHFGNGTRLTVT.

The chain couples TRBV21-1 to TRBJ1-4. TRBV21-1 is tagged as a pseudogene. The CDR3 runs to 16 residues. The CDR3 nucleotides are TGTGCCAGCAGCAAAGGGCCAGAAGCCTTTAATGAAAAACTGTTTTTT. This sequence encodes CASSKGPEAFNEKLFF.

The chain has TRBV19 and TRBJ1-2, with 7 bases matching TRBD1. This CDR3 region has 11 residues. Germline trimming cut 10 bases from V and 2 bases from J; bases unmatched to any gene: 1. Germline V CDR1 and CDR2: LNHDA, SQIVND (reference sequence). CDR3 bases: TGTGCCACGACAGGGAACTATGGCTACACCTTC. Amino acid sequence: CATTGNYGYTF.

The chain links TRBV7-8 to TRBJ1-1; a weak D match, TRBD1 (5 bases). Deletions cut 2 bases from V and 1 base from J, with 8 bases between. Germline V lookup: CDR1 SGHVS, CDR2 FQNEAQ. The CDR3 length is 14 residues. CDR3 residues: CASSLRQTNTEAFF. In DNA form, the CDR3 reads TGTGCCAGCAGCTTAAGACAGACGAACACTGAAGCTTTCTTT.

The gene calls are TRBV5-1 and TRBJ1-5; the D is unclear. Trimming shortened V by 6 bases and J by 0 bases, and 7 bases separated the two germline ends. This CDR3 is built from 13 residues. In germline, CDR1 is SGHRS, CDR2 YFSETQ. The CDR3 DNA sequence: TGCGCCAGCACCATGGGTAGCAATCAGCCCCAGCATTTT. Translating it yields CASTMGSNQPQHF.

The chain combines TRBV4-3 with TRBJ2-3, with 9 bases that match TRBD2. V was pared by 1 base and J by 6 bases, with 5 bases of the junction left unmatched. Germline V gene sequence: CDR1 LGHNA, CDR2 YSLEER. The CDR3 is made up of 15 amino acids. CDR3 region: CASSQASGARDTQYF. The CDR3 nucleotides read TGCGCCAGCAGCCAAGCTAGCGGGGCCAGGGATACGCAGTATTTT.

J is TRBJ1-3 and V is TRBV11-2, with D unresolved. Trimming pared 0 bases from V and 0 bases from J, leaving 6 bases between. The CDR3 sequence is 15 residues long. Germline V gene sequence: CDR1 SGHAT, CDR2 FQNNGV. CDR3 in amino acids: CASSLERHSGNTIYF. CDR3 nucleotides: TGTGCCAGCAGCTTAGAGAGACACTCTGGAAACACCATATATTTT.

The rearrangement uses TRBV12-3 or TRBV12-4 and TRBJ1-1, with unresolved D. The CDR3 is made up of 12 amino acids. V lost 8 bases and J 1 base, leaving 8 bases between the germline ends. CDR3 residues: CASGESNTEAFF. In DNA, the CDR3 is TGTGCCAGCGGGGAATCGAACACTGAAGCTTTCTTT.

The CDR3 sequence: CASSGDLPYEQYF. The DNA of the CDR3 is TGTGCCAGCAGCGGGGACCTTCCCTACGAGCAGTACTTC. V gene TRBV5-4 combines with J gene TRBJ2-7; D is perhaps TRBD1 or TRBD2 (5 bases each). CDR1 and CDR2 from the germline V gene are SGHNT and YYREEE (reference sequence). V gave up 4 bases and J gave up 2 bases, with 10 bases separating them. The CDR3 spans 13 residues.

V gene TRBV11-2 combines with J gene TRBJ2-2, with D possibly called TRBD1 or TRBD2 (5 bases each). This CDR3 region has 14 residues. CDR1 and CDR2 (germline): SGHAT, FQNNGV. With 11 bases removed from V and 3 bases from J, the gap between germline ends came to 16 bases. The CDR3 spells CASRGPSYTGELFF. For the CDR3, the DNA is TGTGCCTCCCGGGGACCCTCATACACCGGGGAGCTGTTTTTT.

The chain employs TRBV11-2 and TRBJ2-3, with TRBD1 as a possible D gene (7 bases). The CDR3 is made up of 12 amino acids. Germline lookup yields CDR1 SGHAT and CDR2 FQNNGV. Trimming shortened V by 5 bases and J by 6 bases, and 9 bases separated the two germline ends. The CDR3, as DNA: TGTGCCAGCAGCCCAGGGGGGGATACGCAGTATTTT. This gives the protein CASSPGGDTQYF.

This clone was counted between two and nine times. V gene TRBV19 combines with J gene TRBJ2-1, with TRBD1 identical over 7 bases. Germline CDR1 reads LNHDA; CDR2 reads SQIVND (reference sequence). V shed 3 bases, J shed 6 bases, and the junction held 5 bases outside the gene matches. CDR3 length: 14 residues. CDR3: CASSMRGLSNEQFF. The CDR3 DNA reads as TGTGCCAGTAGTATGAGGGGGCTTTCCAATGAGCAGTTCTTC.

The V gene is TRBV6-2 or TRBV6-3, the J gene TRBJ1-2, with no clear D. Germline V gives CDR1 MNHEY, CDR2 SVGEGT. V lost 5 bases, J lost 12 bases, and 16 bases lay in between. The CDR3 is made up of 12 amino acids. Here the CDR3 DNA reads TGTGCCAGCAGTGATGTGCTGGGCCCGCACACCTTC. It yields the protein CASSDVLGPHTF.